These T cell receptor beta chains were read from a single sample in a study of OX40 agonist ivuxolimab in advanced cancers. Data came from immunoSEQ multiplex PCR; TCRdb stores just in-frame clones and leaves some out. The data show around 80,000 clones, 89% seen once. Sequenced material: CD4+ or CD8+ T cells sorted from blood, taken in a trial of the OX40 agonist ivuxolimab. The receptors here all came from an adult with an advanced solid tumor such as melanoma, head and neck, liver or kidney cancer. The CDR3 runs from the conserved cysteine through the conserved F or W. The D gene is left open where the match is weak. Rows may omit the clone size; those that give it use once, few, many or a size class.

j_gene	d_gene	abundance	v_gene	CDR3aa	CDR3nt
TRBJ1-6	TRBD1	NA	TRBV4-2	CASSQEDLGQGNSPLHF	TGTGCCAGCAGCCAAGAGGACCTCGGACAGGGGAATTCACCCCTCCACTTT
TRBJ2-5	NA	NA	TRBV7-9	CASSLRRETQYF	TGTGCCAGCAGCCTTCGACGTGAGACCCAGTACTTC
TRBJ2-7	NA	NA	TRBV29-1	CSGNSRGEQYF	TGCAGCGGGAATAGTAGGGGCGAGCAGTACTTC
TRBJ2-7	TRBD2	NA	TRBV15	CATSDGLANSYEQYF	TGTGCCACCAGCGATGGACTAGCGAACTCCTACGAGCAGTACTTC
TRBJ2-7	TRBD2	NA	TRBV6-5	CASSRSGGISYEQYF	TGTGCCAGCAGTCGCAGCGGGGGGATCTCCTACGAGCAGTACTTC
TRBJ1-5	TRBD1	NA	TRBV19	CASSLIGTGGVQPQHF	TGTGCCAGTAGCCTTATAGGGACAGGGGGCGTTCAGCCCCAGCATTTT
TRBJ2-6	NA	NA	TRBV5-1	CASRGTRSSSGANVLTF	TGCGCCAGCAGGGGAACGAGGTCAAGCTCTGGGGCCAACGTCCTGACTTTC
TRBJ1-1	TRBD1	few	TRBV5-1	CASSSTGGTEAFF	TGCGCCAGCAGTTCAACAGGGGGCACTGAAGCTTTCTTT
TRBJ1-1	TRBD1	NA	TRBV29-1	CSVDHLDRGVRNTEAFF	TGCAGCGTTGATCACTTGGACAGGGGAGTACGGAACACTGAAGCTTTCTTT
TRBJ1-2	NA	few	TRBV7-9	CASSLSQNYGYTF	TGTGCCAGCAGCCTATCACAAAACTATGGCTACACCTTC
TRBJ1-5	NA	few	TRBV6-5	CASSAGHLNQPQHF	TGTGCCAGCAGTGCCGGACATCTCAATCAGCCCCAGCATTTT
TRBJ1-4	NA	few	TRBV23-1	CASSQYNHDSLPEKLFF	TGCGCCAGCAGTCAATACAACCACGACAGTCTTCCTGAAAAACTGTTTTTT
TRBJ2-7	TRBD2	NA	TRBV9	CASSAGTSGPYEQYF	TGTGCCAGCAGCGCCGGGACTAGCGGGCCCTACGAGCAGTACTTC
TRBJ1-4	NA	NA	TRBV15	CATSRAHEKLFF	TGTGCCACCAGCAGAGCTCATGAAAAACTGTTTTTT
TRBJ2-1	TRBD2	NA	TRBV5-4	CASSLTASGLIYNEQFF	TGTGCCAGCAGCTTGACGGCTAGCGGGCTAATTTACAATGAGCAGTTCTTC
TRBJ2-1	NA	once	TRBV5-1	CASSLEVPGVNEQFF	TGCGCCAGCAGCTTGGAGGTGCCAGGGGTAAATGAGCAGTTCTTC
TRBJ2-5	NA	NA	TRBV27	CASSPPVLAGSWETQYF	TGTGCCAGCAGTCCCCCCGTGCTAGCCGGGAGTTGGGAGACCCAGTACTTC
TRBJ2-2	TRBD2	NA	TRBV15	CATRKTSVIGELFF	TGTGCCACCAGGAAAACTAGCGTCATCGGGGAGCTGTTTTTT
TRBJ2-3	NA	NA	TRBV9	CASSPIPSGTDTQYF	TGTGCCAGCAGCCCGATTCCTTCAGGTACAGATACGCAGTATTTT
TRBJ2-2	NA	NA	TRBV30	CAWSVRTPAGTGELFF	TGTGCCTGGAGTGTTCGCACGCCGGCGGGGACCGGGGAGCTGTTTTTT
TRBJ2-5	NA	NA	TRBV28	CAISTGRSETQYF	TGTGCCATTTCCACGGGACGGTCAGAGACCCAGTACTTC
TRBJ1-3	TRBD1	NA	TRBV4-2	CASSQRQGISSGNTIYF	TGTGCCAGCAGCCAGCGACAGGGAATTAGCTCTGGAAACACCATATATTTT
TRBJ2-7	TRBD1	NA	TRBV28	CASSLDRVLGEQYF	TGTGCCAGCAGTTTGGACAGGGTGCTTGGCGAGCAGTACTTC
TRBJ1-3	NA	NA	TRBV7-6	CASSPGQHSGNTIYF	TGTGCCAGCAGCCCCGGACAGCACTCTGGAAACACCATATATTTT
TRBJ1-2	NA	NA	TRBV16	CASSQTGDYGYTF	TGTGCCAGCAGCCAAACAGGAGACTATGGCTACACCTTC
TRBJ2-5	NA	once	TRBV6-5	CASSYGRRGAQETQYF	TGTGCCAGCAGTTACGGTCGGCGCGGGGCGCAAGAGACCCAGTACTTC
TRBJ1-5	TRBD1	once	TRBV30	CAWSGQGGGQPQHF	TGTGCCTGGAGTGGACAGGGGGGCGGTCAGCCCCAGCATTTT
TRBJ2-3	TRBD2	NA	TRBV5-4	CASSYGTSVTDTQYF	TGTGCCAGCAGCTACGGGACTAGCGTCACAGATACGCAGTATTTT
TRBJ2-1	NA	once	TRBV29-1	CSVGAGVRYNEQFF	TGCAGCGTGGGGGCGGGAGTAAGATACAATGAGCAGTTCTTC
TRBJ1-3	NA	once	TRBV29-1	CSVERSSGVGGNTIYF	TGCAGCGTTGAGCGTTCGTCAGGGGTGGGTGGAAACACCATATATTTT
TRBJ2-1	NA	NA	TRBV5-1	CASSLIYEQFF	TGCGCCAGCAGCTTGATATATGAGCAGTTCTTC
TRBJ2-7	NA	NA	TRBV2	CASSVVGDSNYEQYF	TGTGCCAGCAGTGTGGTTGGGGACTCAAACTACGAGCAGTACTTC
TRBJ2-1	NA	NA	TRBV4-2	CASSQDQRNYNEQFF	TGTGCCAGCAGCCAAGATCAGCGGAACTACAATGAGCAGTTCTTC
TRBJ2-1	NA	NA	TRBV11-2	CASSLSPVVRQFF	TGTGCCAGCAGCTTATCGCCGGTTGTAAGGCAGTTCTTC
TRBJ2-5	NA	NA	TRBV5-1	CASSPGGGSGQETQYF	TGCGCCAGCAGCCCTGGCGGCGGTAGCGGTCAAGAGACCCAGTACTTC
TRBJ1-2	NA	NA	TRBV5-1	CASSLVPDSSYGYTF	TGCGCCAGCAGCTTGGTACCGGACAGTTCCTATGGCTACACCTTC